This T cell receptor (beta chain) was obtained from a study of blood T cell repertoires in COVID-19. Study as a whole: COVID-19 samples collected from the United States, Italy and Spain covered acute and convalescent phases.

Unmatched junction bases numbered 4, after V lost 0 bases and J lost 5 bases. CDR1 and CDR2 (germline): SNHLY, FYNNEI. This CDR3 spans 14 amino acids. Only in-frame clones appear in the TCRdb table, and some are missing; sequencing was by immunoSEQ multiplex PCR. The repertoire consists of about 75,000 clones, with 74% occurring once and the leading ten covering about 2.5%. This clonotype was obtained from a human donor with acute or convalescent COVID-19. The donor label of this sample is uncertain. V is TRBV2 and J is TRBJ2-7, with 7 bases lining up with TRBD1. The sequenced sample was peripheral blood. The CDR3: CASSEALQGDEQYF. In nucleotides, the CDR3 is TGTGCCAGCAGTGAAGCGCTTCAGGGGGACGAGCAGTACTTC. Full variable domain (outside the CDR3, taken from reference TRBV2 and TRBJ2-7): EPEVTQTPSHQVTQMGQEVILRCVPISNHLYFYWYRQILGQKVEFLVSFYNNEISEKSEIFDDQFSVERPDGSNFTLKIRSTKLEDSAMYFCASSEALQGDEQYFGPGTRLTVT.